The sequence of this TCR beta chain was determined in a study of cytomegalovirus exposure and HLA in healthy donors. Amplification used 60 Vbeta primers and 13 Jbeta primers. Original handling: A later analysis counted 65 million to 90 million unique TCR beta chains, some 11 million shared. The assay was immunoSEQ multiplex PCR, and TCRdb's table has in-frame clones only and misses some. Clone size and the V and J calls come from that table; the DNA yielded D and trimming. Of 150,000 to 200,000 clones in the sample, 77% were seen once. This clone was seen a handful of times. Its specificity is not known. CDR1 SEHNR and CDR2 FQNEAQ come from the germline V gene (reference sequence). CDR3 size: 14 residues. Trimming took off 6 bases at V and 2 bases at J, with 14 bases between the two ends. Study-wide points: Overall, under 200 TCR beta chains were annotated as cytomegalovirus-associated. Sequencing artifact likely explains a cluster of highly shared sequence variants. Differences between HLA loci emerged in a later analysis of TCR association rates, with DRB1 most and HLA-C fewest.

This TCR came from a middle-aged woman in good health and CMV-seropositive. Sequenced sample: PBMCs. This chain joins TRBV7-9 and TRBJ2-7; TRBD2 is a possible D gene (5 bases). CDR3 sequence (DNA): TGTGCCAGCAGTGCTGCGGGCTCCCCCTACGAGCAGTACTTC. As protein: CASSAAGSPYEQYF.